The rows below give T cell receptor beta chains drawn from one sample of a study of T cells after yellow fever vaccination. One entry per CDR3 protein results from TCRdb running MiXCR on the 5' RACE reads. Among 280,000 or so distinct CDR3 sequences listed, 7.5% to 9% were seen once. The sample in question was CD4+ T cells sorted from PBMCs, obtained 5 days after the yellow fever booster vaccination. The receptors shown here come from a young man who received the YFV17D yellow fever vaccine. The CDR3 runs from the conserved cysteine through the conserved F or W. Fields, in order: J gene, clone size, V gene, D gene, CDR3 protein, CDR3 DNA. A D gene is named only where the DNA matches it firmly. The size field is filled for only some rows; it gives once, few, many or a size class.

>TRBJ2-3|NA|TRBV5-1|TRBD1
CASSATGGADTQYF
TGCGCCAGCAGCGCCACAGGGGGCGCAGATACGCAGTATTTT
>TRBJ1-2|NA|TRBV7-9|NA
CASTLTGVNYGYTF
TGTGCCAGCACGCTGACAGGAGTTAACTATGGCTACACCTTC
>TRBJ2-1|few|TRBV28|TRBD2
CASSIRRWGTSGARWGEQFF
TGTGCCAGCAGTATCAGGCGGTGGGGGACTAGCGGGGCCAGGTGGGGTGAGCAGTTCTTC
>TRBJ2-1|NA|TRBV9|NA
CASSGREGGQTYNEQFF
TGTGCCAGCAGCGGACGCGAGGGGGGACAGACGTACAATGAGCAGTTCTTC
>TRBJ1-2|NA|TRBV14|NA
CASSRGWPYGYTF
TGTGCCAGCAGCCGGGGATGGCCCTATGGCTACACCTTC
>TRBJ1-2|NA|TRBV6-5|NA
CASTLSPLNYGYTF
TGTGCCAGCACCCTCTCCCCCCTGAACTATGGCTACACCTTC
>TRBJ2-5|few|TRBV5-6|NA
CASSQNMMVETQYF
TGTGCCAGCAGCCAAAATATGATGGTGGAGACCCAGTACTTC
>TRBJ1-2|NA|TRBV7-3|TRBD1
CASSSGTGNGYTF
TGTGCCAGCAGCTCAGGGACAGGGAATGGCTACACCTTC
>TRBJ2-3|few|TRBV7-9|TRBD2
CASSLGTSGMDTQYF
TGTGCCAGCAGCCTCGGGACTAGCGGCATGGATACGCAGTATTTT
>TRBJ1-2|few|TRBV7-2|NA
CASSFLHGYSNYGYTF
TGTGCCAGCAGCTTTCTCCACGGGTACTCTAACTATGGCTACACCTTC
>TRBJ2-1|many|TRBV7-2|TRBD2
CASASGGAAYNEQFF
TGTGCCAGCGCTTCGGGGGGGGCGGCGTACAATGAGCAGTTCTTC
>TRBJ1-6|NA|TRBV7-2|TRBD1
CASRLGTGADSPLHF
TGTGCCAGCAGACTCGGGACAGGGGCGGATTCACCCCTCCACTTT
>TRBJ1-2|few|TRBV18|NA
CASSPWGNYGYTF
TGTGCCAGCTCACCGTGGGGGAACTATGGCTACACCTTC
>TRBJ2-6|few|TRBV28|NA
CASSSLVWANVLTF
TGTGCCAGCAGTTCCCTGGTCTGGGCCAACGTCCTGACTTTC
>TRBJ2-3|few|TRBV5-1|TRBD1
CASSTRQGGLDTQYF
TGCGCCAGCAGCACCAGACAGGGCGGTTTGGATACGCAGTATTTT
>TRBJ2-2|NA|TRBV5-1|TRBD2
CASSTPGTSIAGELFF
TGCGCCAGCAGCACGCCCGGGACTAGCATTGCCGGGGAGCTGTTTTTT
>TRBJ1-2|few|TRBV11-2|TRBD1
CASSRQSDTGAGGYTF
TGTGCCAGCAGCAGACAATCGGATACAGGGGCAGGTGGCTACACCTTC
>TRBJ1-4|NA|TRBV5-1|TRBD1
CASSLSKGARSEKLFF
TGCGCCAGCAGCTTGAGTAAGGGGGCGCGGAGTGAAAAACTGTTTTTT
>TRBJ1-4|NA|TRBV24-1|NA
CATSDPGTPQGEKLFF
TGTGCCACCAGTGATCCCGGGACACCCCAGGGAGAAAAACTGTTTTTT
>TRBJ2-3|NA|TRBV4-3|TRBD2
CASSQGLAGDTQYF
TGCGCCAGCAGCCAAGGCCTAGCGGGTGATACGCAGTATTTT
>TRBJ1-3|NA|TRBV4-1|NA
CASSQDGTGSGNTIYF
TGCGCCAGCAGCCAAGATGGTACAGGGTCTGGAAACACCATATATTTT
>TRBJ2-5|NA|TRBV4-2|NA
CASSQDRQYETQYF
TGTGCCAGCAGCCAAGATCGTCAGTACGAGACCCAGTACTTC
>TRBJ1-2|few|TRBV7-9|NA
CASSLRSNYGYTF
TGTGCCAGCAGCTTAAGGAGTAACTATGGCTACACCTTC
>TRBJ2-1|many|TRBV4-2|TRBD2
CASNVGRGANEQFF
TGTGCCAGCAATGTCGGGCGGGGGGCCAATGAGCAGTTCTTC
>TRBJ2-1|many|TRBV18|TRBD2
CASSPPAGYNEQFF
TGTGCCAGCTCACCTCCAGCGGGGTACAATGAGCAGTTCTTC
>TRBJ2-5|many|TRBV28|NA
CASSPISGPETQYF
TGTGCCAGCAGTCCGATTAGTGGACCGGAGACCCAGTACTTC
>TRBJ2-7|NA|TRBV9|NA
CASSPVASSYEQYF
TGTGCCAGCAGCCCCGTGGCTAGCTCCTACGAGCAGTACTTC
>TRBJ2-7|few|TRBV27|TRBD1
CASSLDRVLYF
TGTGCCAGCAGTCTCGACAGGGTATTATACTTC
>TRBJ2-1|NA|TRBV7-6|NA
CASSLVSGSYNEQFF
TGTGCCAGCAGCTTAGTGTCAGGGTCCTACAATGAGCAGTTCTTC
>TRBJ1-2|NA|TRBV12-3/TRBV12-4|TRBD1
CASSYRGGNGYTF
TGTGCCAGCAGTTACAGGGGAGGCAATGGCTACACCTTC
>TRBJ1-5|NA|TRBV7-9|TRBD1
CASNPGTAPNQPQHF
TGTGCCAGCAACCCAGGGACAGCGCCCAATCAGCCCCAGCATTTT
>TRBJ1-1|many|TRBV15|NA
CATSRQKYTEAFF
TGTGCCACCAGCAGGCAAAAGTACACTGAAGCTTTCTTT
>TRBJ2-7|many|TRBV7-2|NA
CASSFQTGVSYEQYF
TGTGCCAGCAGCTTCCAGACCGGCGTTTCCTACGAGCAGTACTTC
>TRBJ1-6|NA|TRBV9|TRBD1
CASASGQGDSPLHF
TGTGCCAGCGCTAGTGGACAGGGTGATTCACCCCTCCACTTT
>TRBJ1-1|few|TRBV10-3|NA
CAIRRIGTEAFF
TGTGCCATCAGGAGGATTGGCACTGAAGCTTTCTTT
>TRBJ2-3|NA|TRBV18|NA
CASSPFGKDPDTQYF
TGTGCCAGCTCACCGTTTGGCAAGGACCCAGATACGCAGTATTTT
>TRBJ2-1|NA|TRBV19|NA
CASMERKGWNEQFF
TGTGCCAGTATGGAGAGGAAGGGATGGAATGAGCAGTTCTTC
>TRBJ1-2|NA|TRBV4-1|NA
CASSQGQDLPTGYTF
TGCGCCAGCAGCCAAGGACAAGATCTTCCGACTGGCTACACCTTC
>TRBJ2-1|NA|TRBV5-4|TRBD2
CASSVRTGTRFGEQFF
TGTGCCAGCAGCGTACGAACCGGGACTAGATTTGGGGAGCAGTTCTTC
>TRBJ2-7|NA|TRBV10-3|NA
CAISEYPASYEQYF
TGTGCCATCAGTGAGTACCCCGCAAGCTACGAGCAGTACTTC
>TRBJ2-5|few|TRBV10-1|NA
CASSGGSRVQETQYF
TGCGCCAGCAGTGGAGGCAGTAGGGTCCAAGAGACCCAGTACTTC
>TRBJ2-3|few|TRBV20-1|TRBD2
CSARALAMATQYF
TGCAGTGCTAGAGCACTAGCGATGGCGACGCAGTATTTT
>TRBJ2-4|many|TRBV20-1|TRBD1
CSARGGQGGRLQYF
TGCAGTGCTAGAGGCGGACAGGGGGGACGGCTTCAGTACTTC
>TRBJ1-1|many|TRBV6-5|NA
CASSYLTRGRNTEAFF
TGTGCCAGCAGTTATCTGACCAGGGGCCGGAACACTGAAGCTTTCTTT
>TRBJ2-7|many|TRBV5-1|TRBD1
CASSLGQGYILYEQYF
TGCGCCAGCAGCCTTGGACAGGGGTATATTCTCTACGAGCAGTACTTC
>TRBJ2-5|NA|TRBV4-1|TRBD2
CASSPPSGGQETQYF
TGCGCCAGCAGCCCGCCCAGCGGGGGACAAGAGACCCAGTACTTC
>TRBJ2-5|NA|TRBV29-1|NA
CSVALVGTQYF
TGCAGCGTTGCACTAGTAGGGACCCAGTACTTC
>TRBJ1-5|many|TRBV7-9|NA
CASSQTGGNQPQHF
TGTGCCAGCAGCCAAACGGGCGGCAATCAGCCCCAGCATTTT
>TRBJ2-4|few|TRBV11-1|NA
CASSFRGQDIQYF
TGTGCCAGCAGCTTCCGGGGGCAAGACATTCAGTACTTC
>TRBJ2-5|NA|TRBV5-1|NA
CASSLHRAETQYF
TGCGCCAGCAGCTTACACCGGGCAGAGACCCAGTACTTC
>TRBJ1-3|NA|TRBV28|NA
CASSPPGNSGNTIYF
TGTGCCAGCAGTCCCCCAGGAAACTCTGGAAACACCATATATTTT
>TRBJ2-6|few|TRBV10-3|TRBD1
CAISDPDRGRFPGANVLTF
TGTGCCATCAGTGACCCGGACAGGGGGCGGTTCCCTGGGGCCAACGTCCTGACTTTC
>TRBJ2-6|NA|TRBV3-1|NA
CASSQGHGSGANVLTF
TGTGCCAGCAGCCAGGGGCACGGCTCCGGGGCCAACGTCCTGACTTTC
>TRBJ1-5|NA|TRBV4-1|NA
CASKLDKEGNQPQHF
TGCGCCAGCAAGCTAGACAAGGAGGGCAATCAGCCCCAGCATTTT